This T cell receptor beta chain was captured in a study of T-cell reconstitution after alpha-beta-depleted transplantation in children. General study points: In some patients, recipient T cells and intrathymic progenitors surviving conditioning explained high day-60 diversity. After transplant, at about two months, alpha-beta T cells were reportedly derived from several hundred expanded graft clones. One year post-transplant, T-cell counts and diversity were largely derived from T cells produced anew.

Unique molecular identifiers were incorporated during preparation of the TCRbeta library. TCRdb processed the PCR reads anew with MiXCR; each CDR3 protein has one entry. This sample has more than 200,000 distinct CDR3 sequences; roughly 25% occur once, and the top ten carry roughly 2.6%. This clonotype has at least ten counts. Its antigen is unidentified. The V gene lost 1 base and the J gene lost 2 bases, with 8 bases spanning the gap. Germline CDR1 reads ENHRY; CDR2 reads SYGVKD. This CDR3 is built from 14 residues. This TCR derives from a girl aged 2 to 10 with Fanconi anemia, due to receive a stem cell transplant. The chain is built from TRBV10-3 and TRBJ1-1; TRBD1 is a possible D gene (5 bases). This material consisted of PBMCs, taken before TCRalphabeta/CD19-depleted stem cell transplant. The DNA for the CDR3 is TGTGCCATCAGTGAGTTCCAGGGAAACACTGAAGCTTTCTTT. Protein: CAISEFQGNTEAFF.